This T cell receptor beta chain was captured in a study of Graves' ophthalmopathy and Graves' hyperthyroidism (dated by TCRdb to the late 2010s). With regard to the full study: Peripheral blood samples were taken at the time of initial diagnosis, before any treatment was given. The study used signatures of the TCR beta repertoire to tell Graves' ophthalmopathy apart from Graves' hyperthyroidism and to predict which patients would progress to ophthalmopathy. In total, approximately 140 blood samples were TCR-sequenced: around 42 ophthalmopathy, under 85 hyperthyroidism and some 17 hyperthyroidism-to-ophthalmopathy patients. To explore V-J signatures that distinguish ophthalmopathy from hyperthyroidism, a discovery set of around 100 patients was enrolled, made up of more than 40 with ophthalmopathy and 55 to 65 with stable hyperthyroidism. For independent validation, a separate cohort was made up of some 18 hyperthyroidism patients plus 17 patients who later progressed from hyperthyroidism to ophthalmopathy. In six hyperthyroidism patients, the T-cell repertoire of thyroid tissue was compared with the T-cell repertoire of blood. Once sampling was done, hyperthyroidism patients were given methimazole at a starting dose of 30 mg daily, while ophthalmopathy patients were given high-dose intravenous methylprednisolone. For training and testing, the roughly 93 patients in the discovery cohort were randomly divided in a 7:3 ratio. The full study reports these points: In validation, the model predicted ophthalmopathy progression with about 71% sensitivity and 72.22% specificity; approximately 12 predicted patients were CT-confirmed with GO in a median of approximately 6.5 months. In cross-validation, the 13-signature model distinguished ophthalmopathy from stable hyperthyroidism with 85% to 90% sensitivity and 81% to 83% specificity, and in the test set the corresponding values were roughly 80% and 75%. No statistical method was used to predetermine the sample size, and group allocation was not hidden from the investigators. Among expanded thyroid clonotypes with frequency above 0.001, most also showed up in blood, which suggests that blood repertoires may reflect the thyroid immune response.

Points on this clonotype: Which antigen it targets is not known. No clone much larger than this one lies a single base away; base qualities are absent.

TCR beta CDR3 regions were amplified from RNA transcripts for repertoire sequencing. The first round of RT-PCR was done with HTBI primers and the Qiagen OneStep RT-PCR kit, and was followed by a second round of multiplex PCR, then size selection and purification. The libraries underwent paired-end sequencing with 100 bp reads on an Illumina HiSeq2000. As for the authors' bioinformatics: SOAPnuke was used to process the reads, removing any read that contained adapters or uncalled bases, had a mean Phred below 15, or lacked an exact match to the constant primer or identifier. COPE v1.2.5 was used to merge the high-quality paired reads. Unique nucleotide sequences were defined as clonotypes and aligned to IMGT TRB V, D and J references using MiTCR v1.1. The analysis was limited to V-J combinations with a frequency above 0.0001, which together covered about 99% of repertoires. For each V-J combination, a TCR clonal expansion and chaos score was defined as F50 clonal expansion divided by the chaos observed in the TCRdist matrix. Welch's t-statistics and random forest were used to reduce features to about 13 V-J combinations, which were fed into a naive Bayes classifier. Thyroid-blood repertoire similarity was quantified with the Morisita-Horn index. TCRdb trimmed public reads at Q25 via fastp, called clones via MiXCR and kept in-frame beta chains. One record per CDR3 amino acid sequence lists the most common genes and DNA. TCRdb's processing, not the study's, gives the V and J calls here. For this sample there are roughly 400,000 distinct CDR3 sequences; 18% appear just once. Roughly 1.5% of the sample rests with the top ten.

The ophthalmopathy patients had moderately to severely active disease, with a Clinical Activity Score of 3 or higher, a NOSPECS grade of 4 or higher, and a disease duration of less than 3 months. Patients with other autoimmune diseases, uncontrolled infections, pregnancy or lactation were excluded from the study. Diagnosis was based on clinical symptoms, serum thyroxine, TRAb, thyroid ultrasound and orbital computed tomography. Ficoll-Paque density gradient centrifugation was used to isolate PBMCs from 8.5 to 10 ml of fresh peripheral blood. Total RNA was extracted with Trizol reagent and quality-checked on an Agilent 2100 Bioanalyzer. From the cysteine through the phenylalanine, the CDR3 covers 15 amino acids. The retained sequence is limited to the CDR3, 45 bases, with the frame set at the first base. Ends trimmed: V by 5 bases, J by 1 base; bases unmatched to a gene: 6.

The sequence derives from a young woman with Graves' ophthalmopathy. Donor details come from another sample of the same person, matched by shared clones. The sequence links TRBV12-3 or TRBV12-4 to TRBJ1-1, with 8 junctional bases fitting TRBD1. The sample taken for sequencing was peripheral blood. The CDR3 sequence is CASSRLQGGNTEAFF. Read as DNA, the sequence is TGTGCCAGCAGTCGACTACAGGGGGGGAACACTGAAGCTTTCTTT.